This TCR beta chain is from a study of technical replicates of blood from a handful of donors. This clone has a handful of counts. Profiled with immunoSEQ multiplex PCR; TCRdb holds only in-frame clones, not every one. The sample includes tens of thousands of clones, around 87% of them seen just once. The CDR3 has 13 amino acids. Trimming took 1 base from V and 7 from J; bases not matched to a gene: 2. Germline CDR1 SGDLS, CDR2 YYNGEE. The material sequenced was PBMCs. The chain has TRBV9 and TRBJ2-1; 7 bases match TRBD2. The receptor was isolated from a human donor in good health. Some clones in this sample may be carry-over from other donors' samples. The CDR3 sequence: CASSVRLANEQFF. The CDR3 DNA sequence: TGTGCCAGCAGCGTAAGACTAGCAAATGAGCAGTTCTTC.